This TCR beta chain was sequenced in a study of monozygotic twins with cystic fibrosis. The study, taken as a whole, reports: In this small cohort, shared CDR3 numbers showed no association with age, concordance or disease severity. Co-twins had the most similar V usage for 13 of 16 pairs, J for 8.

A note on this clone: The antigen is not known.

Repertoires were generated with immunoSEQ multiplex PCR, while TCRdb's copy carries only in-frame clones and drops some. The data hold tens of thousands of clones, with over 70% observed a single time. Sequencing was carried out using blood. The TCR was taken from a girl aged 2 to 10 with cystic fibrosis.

The CDR3 sequence: CASSLDLRYRDGYTF. CDR3 bases: TGTGCCAGCAGCTTAGATCTTAGGTACAGGGATGGCTACACCTTC. V and J are TRBV11-2 and TRBJ1-2; D may be TRBD1 (6 bases). This CDR3 is 15 amino acids long. In germline, CDR1 is SGHAT, CDR2 FQNNGV. Trimming left V 0 bases short and J 6 bases short, with 14 bases between.